This T cell receptor beta chain was captured by sequencing in a study of blood T cell repertoires in COVID-19. Overall study: COVID-19 samples, acute and convalescent, were from the United States, Italy and Spain. The cDNA or gDNA used as material had been derived from T cells, B-cell-depleted T cells, or PBMCs.

This clone was picked up many times. This CDR3 is 11 amino acids long. V was pared by 3 bases and J by 7 bases, with 6 bases between. The V gene's germline CDR1 is ENHRY and CDR2 SYGVKD. Per the original data handling: By means of reference gene primer amplification, nucleated cell counts were estimated. Profiling relied on immunoSEQ multiplex PCR, and the TCRdb table lists in-frame clones only, not all of them. The V and J calls and clone size are taken from that table; D and trimming were inferred from the DNA. Of some 380,000 clones in the sample, 81% were seen once. This TCR derives from a human donor with acute or convalescent COVID-19. The donor label of this sample is uncertain. V is TRBV10-3 and J is TRBJ2-5; TRBD1 is a possible D gene (5 bases). Sample: peripheral blood. This CDR3 reads CAISERGTQYF. DNA for the CDR3: TGTGCCATCAGTGAAAGGGGGACCCAGTACTTC.